The source of this T cell receptor beta chain is a study of response to subunit inactivated influenza vaccine. The study, taken as a whole, reports: Every seasonal influenza vaccination brings in few new T cells, the authors suggested.

Trimming shortened V by 5 bases and J by 4 bases, and 12 bases separated the two germline ends. The CDR3 totals 14 residues. The germline V gene encodes CDR1 LNHDA and CDR2 SQIVND (reference sequence). Of note for this clonotype: Its matching antigen is unknown.

Via MiXCR, TCRdb re-called the RT-PCR reads, giving one row per CDR3 protein. This sample has roughly 540,000 distinct CDR3 sequences, with under 30% found just once. In addition, the sample was reused for a study of T cells expressing NK-cell markers. That work states: Template switching by 5'RACE with UMIs generated the TCR beta cDNA. Repertoires of TCR beta were obtained from T cells sorted as CD3+CD56+NKG2C+, CD3+CD56+NKG2C- and CD3+CD56-NKG2C+.

The rearrangement joins TRBV19 to TRBJ1-5, with D possibly matching TRBD1 (5 bases). This specimen consisted of CD4+ T cells sorted from PBMCs, obtained about 12 days after vaccination. The TCR was taken from a man aged 50-59 years who received an inactivated influenza vaccine. CDR3 DNA sequence: TGTGCCAGTAGTGAGGGGAGGGGAAATCAGCCCCAGCATTTT. It yields the protein CASSEGRGNQPQHF.